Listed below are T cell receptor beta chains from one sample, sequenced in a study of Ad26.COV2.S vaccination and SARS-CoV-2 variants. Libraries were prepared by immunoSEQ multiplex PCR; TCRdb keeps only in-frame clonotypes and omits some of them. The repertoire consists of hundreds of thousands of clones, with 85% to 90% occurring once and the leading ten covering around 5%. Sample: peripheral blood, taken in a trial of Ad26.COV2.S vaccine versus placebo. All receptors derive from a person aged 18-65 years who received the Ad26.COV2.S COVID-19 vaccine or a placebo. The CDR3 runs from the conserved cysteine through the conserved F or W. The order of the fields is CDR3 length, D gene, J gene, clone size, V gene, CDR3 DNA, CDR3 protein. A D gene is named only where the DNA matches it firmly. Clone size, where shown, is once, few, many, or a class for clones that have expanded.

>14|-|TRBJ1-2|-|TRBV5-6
TGTGCCAGCAGCTTAAGGACAGCAAACTATGGCTACACCTTC
CASSLRTANYGYTF
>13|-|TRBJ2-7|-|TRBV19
TGTGCCAGTAGTACCATCATCTCCTACGAGCAGTACTTC
CASSTIISYEQYF
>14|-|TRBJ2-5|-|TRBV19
TGTGCCAGTAGTCAGGGGGGCGTACAAGAGACCCAGTACTTC
CASSQGGVQETQYF
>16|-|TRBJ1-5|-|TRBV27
TGTGCCAGCAGTTTAGGGACGGACTATAGCAATCAGCCCCAGCATTTT
CASSLGTDYSNQPQHF
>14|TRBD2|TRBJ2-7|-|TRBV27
TGTGCCAGCAAAGAAAGGACTAGCTCCTACGAGCAGTACTTC
CASKERTSSYEQYF
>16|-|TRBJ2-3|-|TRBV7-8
TGTGCCAGCAGCTTAAGTTGGGGGACAGCGGGAGATACGCAGTATTTT
CASSLSWGTAGDTQYF
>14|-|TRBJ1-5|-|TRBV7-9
TGTGCCAGCAGCTTTGTGGGGGCGGGTCAGCCCCAGCATTTT
CASSFVGAGQPQHF
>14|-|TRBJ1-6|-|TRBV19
TGTGCCAGTAGTGTCGGATCACTGAATTCACCCCTCCACTTT
CASSVGSLNSPLHF
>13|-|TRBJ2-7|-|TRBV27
TGTGCCAGCAGCCCTGCCGGTACGTACGAGCAGTACTTC
CASSPAGTYEQYF
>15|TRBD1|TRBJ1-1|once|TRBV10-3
TGTGCCATCAGTGAGACGGGACAGGGGGCCACTGAAGCTTTCTTT
CAISETGQGATEAFF
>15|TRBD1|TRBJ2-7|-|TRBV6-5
TGTGCCAGCAGTCCGTCGACAGGGGGCTGGGGCGAGCAGTACTTC
CASSPSTGGWGEQYF
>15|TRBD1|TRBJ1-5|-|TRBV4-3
TGCGCCAGCAGCCAAGGGACAGGCTTTAATCAGCCCCAGCATTTT
CASSQGTGFNQPQHF
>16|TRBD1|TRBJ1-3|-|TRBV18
TGTGCCAGCTCACCGGGGACAGGGAGCTCTGGAAACACCATATATTTT
CASSPGTGSSGNTIYF
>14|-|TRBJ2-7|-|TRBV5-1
TGCGCCAGCAGCCCTTGGGTAGGGACCTACGAGCAGTACTTC
CASSPWVGTYEQYF
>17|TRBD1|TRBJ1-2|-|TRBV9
TGTGCCAGCAGCGACACAGACAGGGGGCGAGTTGATAATGGCTACACCTTC
CASSDTDRGRVDNGYTF